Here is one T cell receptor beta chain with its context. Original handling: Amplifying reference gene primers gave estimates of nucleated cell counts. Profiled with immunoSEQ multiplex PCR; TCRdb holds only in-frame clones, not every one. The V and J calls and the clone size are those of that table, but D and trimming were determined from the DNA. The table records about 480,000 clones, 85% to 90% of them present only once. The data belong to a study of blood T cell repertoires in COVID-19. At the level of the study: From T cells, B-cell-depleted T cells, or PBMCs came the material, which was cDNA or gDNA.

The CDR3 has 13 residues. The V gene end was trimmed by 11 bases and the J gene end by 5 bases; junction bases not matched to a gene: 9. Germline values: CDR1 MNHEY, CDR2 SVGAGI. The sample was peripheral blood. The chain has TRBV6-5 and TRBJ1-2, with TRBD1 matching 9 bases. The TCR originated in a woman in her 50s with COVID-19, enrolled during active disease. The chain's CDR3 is CAVQTGTGYGYTF. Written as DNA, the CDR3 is TGTGCCGTACAAACCGGGACAGGGTATGGCTACACCTTC.